Each of the 23 T cell receptor beta chains below was sequenced from the same sample in a study of cytomegalovirus exposure and HLA in healthy donors. Primers for the PCR totalled 60 Vbeta and 13 Jbeta. Only in-frame clones appear in the TCRdb table, and some are missing; sequencing was by immunoSEQ multiplex PCR. Among some 130,000 clones listed, 60% to 80% were seen once. The sequenced material came from PBMCs. These receptor sequences come from a male donor in good health and CMV-seronegative.

The chain recombines TRBV9 with TRBJ2-1, with TRBD1 identical over 8 bases. Trimming at V came to 3 bases and at J to 8 bases, leaving 1 base not matched to a gene. The CDR3 length is 12 residues. Germline V gene data show CDR1 as SGDLS and CDR2 as YYNGEE. The CDR3 bases are TGTGCCAGCAGCGACAGGGGGGATGAGCAGTTCTTC. Its translation is CASSDRGDEQFF. Full variable domain (missing parts from reference TRBV9 and TRBJ2-1): DSGVTQTPKHLITATGQRVTLRCSPRSGDLSVYWYQQSLDQGLQFLIQYYNGEERAKGNILERFSAQQFPDLHSELNLSSLELGDSALYFCASSDRGDEQFFGPGTRLTVL.

V is TRBV6-1 and J is TRBJ1-1; TRBD1 matches 7 bases. Germline loops: CDR1 MNHNS, CDR2 SASEGT. J was trimmed by 0 bases and V by 6 bases; bases with no gene match: 4. This CDR3 has 14 residues. DNA of the CDR3: TGTGCCAGCAGGGCGGGACAGATGAACACTGAAGCTTTCTTT. Translating gives CASRAGQMNTEAFF.

This chain joins TRBV25-1 and TRBJ2-2, with 9 bases that match TRBD2. There are 14 residues in the CDR3. The V and J ends lost 5 bases and 5 bases, in that order; junction bases with no gene match: 3. Germline CDR1 and CDR2: MGHDK and SYGVNS. The CDR3 is CASSHSGGTGELFF. For the CDR3, the DNA is TGTGCCAGCAGTCATAGCGGGGGAACCGGGGAGCTGTTTTTT.

This chain connects TRBV9 to TRBJ1-2; D uncertain. Per germline, CDR1 SGDLS and CDR2 YYNGEE. The germline V and J ends were trimmed by 6 bases and 0 bases, with 21 bases remaining between them. This CDR3 spans 17 amino acids. CDR3 region: CASKEGLQTTSNYGYTF. The CDR3 bases are TGTGCCAGCAAAGAAGGTCTACAAACGACTTCTAACTATGGCTACACCTTC.

The chain is built from TRBV7-9 and TRBJ2-7, with D hard to call. Germline-derived CDR1 and CDR2 are SEHNR and FQNEAQ (reference sequence). V dropped 5 bases and J dropped 5 bases, with 10 bases sitting between them. The CDR3 contains 12 residues. Here the CDR3 reads CASSLTADEQYF. As DNA, the CDR3 is TGTGCCAGCAGCCTAACTGCTGACGAGCAGTACTTC.

The chain links TRBV7-3 to TRBJ2-6; 9 positions match TRBD1. The CDR3 covers 17 residues. Unmatched junction bases numbered 8, after V lost 5 bases and J lost 3 bases. In germline, CDR1 is SGHTA, CDR2 FQGTGA. The CDR3, as DNA: TGTGCCAGCAGCCCTGGGGACAGGGCCTTTGGGGCCAACGTCCTGACTTTC. It yields the protein CASSPGDRAFGANVLTF.

This chain joins TRBV29-1 and TRBJ2-5; a possible D gene is TRBD1 (6 bases). Germline assignment: CDR1 SQVTM and CDR2 ANQGSEA. V lost 7 bases and J 5 bases, leaving 14 bases between the germline ends. The CDR3 length is 12 residues. The CDR3 is CSARTDGETQYF. The CDR3 bases are TGCAGCGCCCGGACAGACGGGGAGACCCAGTACTTC.

The chain couples TRBV7-2 to TRBJ1-1, with D perhaps matching TRBD1 (6 bases). Germline CDR1 and CDR2: SGHTA and FQGNSA. The length of the CDR3 is 15 residues. V lost 5 bases to trimming and J lost 5 bases, with 18 bases between them. CDR3 amino acids: CASSPQRGAGTEAFF. In DNA form, the CDR3 reads TGTGCCAGCAGCCCACAGCGGGGGGCGGGGACTGAAGCTTTCTTT.

This clone was seen more than once but under ten times. J is TRBJ2-7 and V is TRBV5-4; 9 bases are a match to TRBD2. Germline values: CDR1 SGHNT, CDR2 YYREEE (reference sequence). Unmatched junction bases numbered 9, after V lost 4 bases and J lost 1 base. CDR3 length: 16 amino acids. DNA for the CDR3: TGTGCCAGCAGCCTGGGGGGTGGACTAGCGTCCTACGAGCAGTACTTC. Its translation is CASSLGGGLASYEQYF.

This clone appeared once. This chain links TRBV6-5 with TRBJ1-2; TRBD1 aligns across 9 bases. The V gene's germline CDR1 is MNHEY and CDR2 SVGAGI. The CDR3 length is 14 residues. Trimming cost V 5 bases and J 3 bases; bases outside gene matches: 4. The CDR3 sequence is CASSTRTGDYGYTF. The CDR3 DNA follows: TGTGCCAGCAGTACTCGGACAGGGGACTATGGCTACACCTTC.

This clone has a single count. V is TRBV6-1 and J is TRBJ1-2; no firm D call. Germline V gene lookup returns CDR1 MNHNS and CDR2 SASEGT. The ends were cut back, 7 bases at V and 1 base at J, with 13 bases in the middle. This CDR3 spans 14 amino acids. As DNA, the CDR3 is TGTGCCAGCACCAACCCGGGAATTAACTATGGCTACACCTTC. Protein: CASTNPGINYGYTF.

This clone occurred a few times. The CDR3 is CASSLALILAGDLAKNIQYF. CDR3 bases: TGTGCCAGCAGCTTAGCGCTAATACTAGCGGGAGATTTAGCCAAAAACATTCAGTACTTC. V and J are TRBV7-2 and TRBJ2-4; 11 bases fit TRBD2. Germline CDR1 is SGHTA and CDR2 is FQGNSA. V dropped 0 bases and J dropped 0; count of bases not matched to a gene: 10. The CDR3 has 20 amino acids. Using reference TRBV7-2 and TRBJ2-4 for the parts outside the CDR3, the full variable domain is GAGVSQSPSNKVTEKGKDVELRCDPISGHTALYWYRQSLGQGLEFLIYFQGNSAPDKSGLPSDRFSAERTGGSVSTLTIQRTQQEDSAVYLCASSLALILAGDLAKNIQYFGAGTRLSVL.

This clone showed up just a few times. The junction differs from germline at one of its ends, possibly a read error. The J gene is TRBJ2-2, the V gene TRBV7-9; a possible D gene is TRBD2 (6 bases). Germline V gene sequence: CDR1 SEHNR, CDR2 FQNEAQ (reference sequence). The CDR3 has 15 residues. The CDR3 nucleotides read TGTTCCAGCAGACAAGCGGGCTCGAACACCGGGGAGCTGTTTTTT. As protein: CSSRQAGSNTGELFF.

The chain combines TRBV19 with TRBJ2-2; TRBD1 agrees at 7 bases. Germline CDR1 reads LNHDA; CDR2 reads SQIVND (reference sequence). CDR3 size: 12 residues. J gave up 7 bases and V 6 bases, and 2 bases lay outside the gene matches. DNA of the CDR3: TGTGCCAGTAGACAGGGGTTCGGGGAGCTGTTTTTT. It encodes CASRQGFGELFF.

The chain couples TRBV21-1 to TRBJ2-7; TRBD2 is the table's D call and was not checked against the DNA. TRBV21-1 counts as a pseudogene. The length of the CDR3 is 16 residues. The CDR3 region has the DNA TGTGCCAGCAGCAAAAGCACTAGCGGTTTCGTCTACGAGCAGTACTTC. It yields the protein CASSKSTSGFVYEQYF.

This sequence joins TRBV7-3 and TRBJ2-4, with 10 bases lining up with TRBD1. CDR3 size: 14 residues. The V gene's germline CDR1 is SGHTA and CDR2 FQGTGA. The J segment lost 6 bases and the V segment lost 5 bases, leaving 4 bases of the junction unmatched. CDR3 sequence: CASSMTGGGNIQYF. The DNA of the CDR3 is TGTGCCAGCAGCATGACAGGGGGCGGAAACATTCAGTACTTC.

This chain joins TRBV5-1 and TRBJ1-5, with D possibly matching TRBD1 (6 bases). Germline V gene data show CDR1 as SGHRS and CDR2 as YFSETQ. Trimming took off 4 bases at V and 0 bases at J, with 11 bases between the two ends. CDR3 length: 15 amino acids. DNA for the CDR3: TGCGCCAGCAGCCAGGACAGCTATAGCAATCAGCCCCAGCATTTT. This codes for CASSQDSYSNQPQHF.

This chain joins TRBV5-5 and TRBJ2-7; 12 nucleotides agree with TRBD2. J gave up 3 bases and V 4 bases, and 5 bases lay outside the gene matches. From germline, CDR1 is SGHKS and CDR2 YYEKEE (reference sequence). CDR3 length: 15 residues. The CDR3 DNA reads TGTGCCAGCAGCCACCGGACTAGCGGGGTCTACGAGCAGTACTTC. This encodes CASSHRTSGVYEQYF.

This clone was picked up a small number of times. V and J are TRBV4-3 and TRBJ2-5; TRBD1 matches 9 bases. The CDR3 consists of 15 residues. CDR1 and CDR2 (germline): LGHNA, YSLEER. V dropped 0 bases and J dropped 3; count of bases not matched to a gene: 2. This chain's CDR3 is CASSQEGQGKETQYF. The CDR3 nucleotides are TGCGCCAGCAGCCAAGAAGGACAGGGGAAAGAGACCCAGTACTTC.

The J gene is TRBJ2-7, the V gene TRBV7-8; D might be TRBD1 (5 bases). Germline V CDR1 and CDR2: SGHVS, FQNEAQ. The ends were cut back, 5 bases at V and 0 bases at J, with 11 bases in the middle. The CDR3 loop spans 14 amino acids. The CDR3 DNA sequence: TGTGCCAGCAGCCCGACAGTAGTCTCCTACGAGCAGTACTTC. Residues: CASSPTVVSYEQYF.

The V call is TRBV4-1, the J call TRBJ1-5; no firm D call. CDR1 and CDR2 from the germline V gene are MGHRA and YSYEKL. The V end was cut by 3 bases, the J end by 9 bases, with 9 bases between. The CDR3 runs 12 residues. In nucleotides, the CDR3 is TGCGCCAGCAGCCATCCCAGTGGGCCCCAGCATTTT. It codes for CASSHPSGPQHF.

Regarding this clone: Distinct nucleotide sequences in the sample also encode this CDR3. The rearrangement uses TRBV6-1 and TRBJ1-5; D not certain. Trimming stripped 6 bases from V and 2 bases from J, with 8 bases between. Germline V gene sequence: CDR1 MNHNS, CDR2 SASEGT. CDR3 length: 13 residues. CDR3 bases: TGTGCCAGCAGCCCGGGTGGCAATCAGCCCCAGCATTTT. Its translation is CASSPGGNQPQHF.

Points on this clone: A read error may produce the germline difference seen at one junction end. CDR3 protein: CSSSSDRDRPPVYGYTF. CDR3 bases: TGTTCCAGCAGCTCAGACCGGGACAGGCCCCCTGTCTATGGCTACACCTTC. The chain uses TRBV7-9 and TRBJ1-2, with TRBD1 matching over 8 bases. The germline gives CDR1 SEHNR, CDR2 FQNEAQ (reference sequence). There are 17 residues in the CDR3. Variable domain in full (rest from reference TRBV7-9 and TRBJ1-2): DTGVSQNPRHKITKRGQNVTFRCDPISEHNRLYWYRQTLGQGPEFLTYFQNEAQLEKSRLLSDRFSAERPKGSFSTLEIQRTEQGDSAMYLCSSSSDRDRPPVYGYTFGSGTRLTVV.